This TCR beta chain was sequenced during a study of metastatic and nonmetastatic thyroid tumors (dated by TCRdb to 2019 to 2021). In the study overall: For patients with malignant and with benign thyroid disease, the researchers compared repertoires between peripheral blood samples and tumor or nodule tissue samples.

General study outcomes and caveats: In both blood and tumor samples, TCR beta diversity was reported to be significantly higher in malignant tumors than in benign nodules.

The method was PCR. The reads were generated on an Illumina HiSeq 4000. High-throughput sequencing was used to profile the CDR3 region of the TCR beta-chain in every patient. The authors' analysis ran thus. A classifier to discriminate distant-metastatic papillary thyroid cancer patients was built from CDR3 differences across clinicopathological groups. The Shannon index was used to measure repertoire diversity, and the Morisita-Horn index was used to measure how similar tumor and blood repertoires were. In-frame beta chains were kept once TCRdb had trimmed the public reads at Q25 with fastp and called clones with MiXCR. The V and J calls reflect TCRdb's pipeline rather than the authors' work. The sample table shows under 25,000 clones, and approximately 26% are seen once. The top ten constitute 5.5% to 6.5% of the sample. No treatment had been received by any patient before thyroid surgery. The study retrospectively analysed patient clinical samples collected from about 2012 to 2019 using T-cell receptor beta sequencing.

This clone is classified as medium-sized (0.01 to 0.1%). No cognate antigen has been identified for it. It has no much larger one-base neighbor in the sample; base qualities were not kept. The germline V gene provides CDR1 MNHNS and CDR2 SASEGT. V is pruned by 7 bases and J by 5 bases, leaving 6 bases of the junction without a gene match. The CDR3 has 15 amino acids, counting the end cysteine and phenylalanine. Kept here is only the CDR3 DNA, which spans 45 bases and is read in frame from base 1. The chain links TRBV6-1 with TRBJ1-4; a stretch of 11 junction bases matches TRBD1. Sequenced material: blood. The clonotype originates from a female donor with papillary thyroid cancer or a benign thyroid nodule (not recorded which). Some clones in this sample may be carry-over from other donors' samples. In nucleotides, the sequence is TGTGCCAGCAACCAAGGGACAGGGGGGAATGAAAAACTGTTTTTT. Translated, it gives CASNQGTGGNEKLFF.